The clone carrying this TCR beta chain was found many times. These data come from a study of low-dose radiotherapy and immunotherapy resistance in tumors. Across the whole study: Intravenous cyclophosphamide at 200 mg/m2 preceded radiation and immunotherapy by one day, every two weeks.

As for time point: before trial treatment. Alpha and beta chains were covered, as first-strand cDNA relied on TRAV- and TRBV-specific primers. PCR amplification of the TCRs was performed with Phusion for 15 to 25 PCR cycles, and it relied on a constant-region primer together with a V-primer adapter. mRNA isolates were amplified via in vitro transcription. TCRdb itself ran the reads through MiXCR, one entry per CDR3 protein. The repertoire has tens of thousands of distinct CDR3 sequences, roughly 30% of them found once; the top ten carry 8.5% to 14%. The CDR3 totals 15 residues. Trimming pared 1 base from V and 4 bases from J, leaving 13 bases between. Germline-derived CDR1 and CDR2 are LGHDT and YNNKEL (reference sequence).

The sample in question was PBMCs, obtained before treatment. The chain has TRBV3-1 and TRBJ1-1, with D unresolved. This receptor was identified in a female donor with ovarian cancer. In nucleotides, the CDR3 is TGTGCCAGCAGCCAAGGAGGTGGGGTAGGCACTGAAGCTTTCTTT. Translated: CASSQGGGVGTEAFF.